This TCR beta chain derives from a study of T cell changes during pregnancy in multiple sclerosis. J lost 5 bases, V lost 0 bases, and 6 bases had no gene match. The germline V gene encodes CDR1 MGHRA and CDR2 YSYEKL. The CDR3 is 16 residues long. The assay was immunoSEQ multiplex PCR, and TCRdb's table has in-frame clones only and misses some. The profile shows tens of thousands of clones, less than 95% of them singletons. The source is a female donor with multiple sclerosis, enrolled in a pregnancy study. The rearrangement links TRBV4-1 to TRBJ1-5, with 8 nucleotides matching TRBD1. This specimen was CD4+ T cells from peripheral blood mononuclear cells, taken in the third trimester of pregnancy. The DNA for the CDR3 is TGCGCCAGCAGCCAAGACGATATCAGGGGGCATCAGCCCCAGCATTTT. Encoded protein: CASSQDDIRGHQPQHF.